This T cell receptor beta chain was captured by sequencing in a study of T cells in Graves' hyperthyroidism and ophthalmopathy. As regards this clonotype: One junction end disagrees with the germline gene, perhaps due to a read error.

TCR beta CDR3 region amplification was performed from RNA transcripts. The HTBI set primed first-round TCR CDR3 RT-PCR. TCRdb reprocessed the multiplex PCR reads with MiXCR, giving one entry per CDR3 protein. The table lists a few hundred thousand distinct CDR3 sequences, 15% of them singletons. Germline V gene data show CDR1 as SGHVS and CDR2 as FQNEAQ. The CDR3 has 15 residues. The receptor comes from a woman younger than 45 with Graves' hyperthyroidism. The chain couples TRBV7-8 to TRBJ2-3; TRBD1 agrees at 9 bases. Sequencing was done on a sample of blood. As DNA, the CDR3 is TGCGCCAGCAGCTCGGGACAGGGCAGGGGAGATACGCAGTATTTT. Its translation is CASSSGQGRGDTQYF.